Below, 8 T cell receptor beta chains from the same sample are listed, as sequenced in a study of siplizumab effects on memory and regulatory T cells. Clones were read by immunoSEQ multiplex PCR, and TCRdb kept only the in-frame ones, dropping some. Seen here are 90,000 to 120,000 clones, 75% to 95% observed once, and the top ten hold just over 2.5%. Specimen: CD4+ T cells sorted from blood. All receptors come from a human donor in good health. Some clones in this sample may be carry-over from other donors' samples.

V usage is TRBV29-1 and J usage is TRBJ2-6; D not resolved. The CDR3 runs to 13 residues. V was trimmed by 4 bases and J by 1 base, leaving 5 bases between them. Germline V lookup: CDR1 SQVTM, CDR2 ANQGSEA. In DNA, the CDR3 is TGCAGCGTTGCAGAATCTGGGGCCAACGTCCTGACTTTC. This codes for CSVAESGANVLTF.

The chain has TRBV7-9 and TRBJ2-3; tentative D call: TRBD1 (5 bases). Looked up from germline, CDR1 is SEHNR and CDR2 is FQNEAQ (reference sequence). The CDR3 consists of 14 residues. Trimming shortened V by 1 base and J by 2 bases, and 7 bases separated the two germline ends. CDR3 sequence (DNA): TGTGCCAGCAGCTTAGTAGGGGTCACAGATACGCAGTATTTT. Protein sequence: CASSLVGVTDTQYF.

The chain combines TRBV7-6 with TRBJ2-3, with 14 bases that match TRBD2. Trimming cost V 5 bases and J 3 bases; bases outside gene matches: 7. The CDR3 loop spans 17 amino acids. Per germline, CDR1 SGHVS and CDR2 FNYEAQ. DNA of the CDR3: TGTGCCAGCAGCGACGGGACTAGCGGGAGTAGGACAGATACGCAGTATTTT. Its translation: CASSDGTSGSRTDTQYF.

The chain carries TRBV9 and TRBJ1-3, with TRBD1 identical over 7 bases. Germline CDR1 is SGDLS and CDR2 is YYNGEE. V lost 4 bases and J lost 1; bases outside the gene matches: 11. This CDR3 contains 17 residues. The CDR3 nucleotides read TGTGCCAGCAGCCGGGCACAGGGGAGTCTTTCTGGAAACACCATATATTTT. Amino acids: CASSRAQGSLSGNTIYF.

CDR3 amino acids: CASRSQIGGELFF. The CDR3 nucleotides read TGTGCCAGTAGATCCCAGATAGGGGGGGAGCTGTTTTTT. V gene TRBV19 combines with J gene TRBJ2-2; no definite D call. CDR3 length: 13 amino acids. The germline V gene has CDR1 LNHDA and CDR2 SQIVND (reference sequence). V dropped 6 bases and J dropped 8 bases, with 13 bases sitting between them. Using reference TRBV19 and TRBJ2-2 for the parts outside the CDR3, the full variable domain is DGGITQSPKYLFRKEGQNVTLSCEQNLNHDAMYWYRQDPGQGLRLIYYSQIVNDFQKGDIAEGYSVSREKKESFPLTVTSAQKNPTAFYLCASRSQIGGELFFGEGSRLTVL.

This sequence joins TRBV27 and TRBJ1-5, with D perhaps TRBD1 (6 bases). Trimming removed 6 bases from V and 2 bases from J, with 17 bases in between. This CDR3 is built from 16 residues. Germline V gives CDR1 MNHEY, CDR2 SMNVEV (reference sequence). The CDR3 loop reads CASSATGNVGNQPQHF. CDR3 bases: TGTGCCAGCAGCGCTACAGGGAATGTTGGCAATCAGCCCCAGCATTTT.

The CDR3 region is CAWTSGKQTQYF. CDR3 DNA: TGTGCCTGGACTAGCGGGAAGCAGACCCAGTACTTC. This sequence joins TRBV30 and TRBJ2-5, with 9 bases aligning to TRBD2. The CDR3 runs to 12 residues. J lost 6 bases, V lost 4 bases, and 3 bases had no gene match. Germline CDR1 is GTSNPN and CDR2 is SVGIG (reference sequence).

V usage is TRBV25-1 and J usage is TRBJ2-3; 11 bases align to TRBD2. The CDR3 is made up of 14 amino acids. Germline-derived CDR1 and CDR2 are MGHDK and SYGVNS. V trimming: 3 bases; J trimming: 6 bases; junction bases outside the gene matches: 2. CDR3: CASSDSGRGDTQYF. The CDR3 region has the DNA TGTGCCAGCAGTGATAGCGGGAGGGGTGATACGCAGTATTTT. Variable domain in full (rest from reference TRBV25-1 and TRBJ2-3): EADIYQTPRYLVIGTGKKITLECSQTMGHDKMYWYQQDPGMELHLIHYSYGVNSTEKGDLSSESTVSRIRTEHFPLTLESARPSHTSQYLCASSDSGRGDTQYFGPGTRLTVL.